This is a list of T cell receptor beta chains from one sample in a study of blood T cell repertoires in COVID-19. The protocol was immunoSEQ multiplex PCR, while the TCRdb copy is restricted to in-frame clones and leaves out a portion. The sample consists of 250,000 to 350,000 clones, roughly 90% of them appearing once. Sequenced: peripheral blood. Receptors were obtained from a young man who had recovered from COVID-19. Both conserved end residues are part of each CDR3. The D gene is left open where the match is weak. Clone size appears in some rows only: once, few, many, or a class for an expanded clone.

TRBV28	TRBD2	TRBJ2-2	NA	TGTGCCAGCAGCTTTAGCGGGAGGGCCTTCGGGGAGCTGTTTTTT	CASSFSGRAFGELFF
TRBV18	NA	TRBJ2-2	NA	TGTGCCAGCTCCGGACAGACAGGCAACACCGGGGAGCTGTTTTTT	CASSGQTGNTGELFF
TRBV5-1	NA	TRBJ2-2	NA	TGCGCCAGCAGGGAGGCGAACACCGGGGAGCTGTTTTTT	CASREANTGELFF
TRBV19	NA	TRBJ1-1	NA	TGTGCCAGTAGTATAGATCTATCGCGTAACACTGAAGCTTTCTTT	CASSIDLSRNTEAFF
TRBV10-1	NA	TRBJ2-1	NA	TGCGCCAGCAGTGAGCAAATTGAACGGGATCATGAGCAGTTCTTC	CASSEQIERDHEQFF
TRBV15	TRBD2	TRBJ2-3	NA	TGTGCCACCAGCGGACTAGCGACCAGCACAGATACGCAGTATTTT	CATSGLATSTDTQYF
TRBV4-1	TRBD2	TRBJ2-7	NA	TGCGCCAGCAGCCAAGGACTAGCGGAGCCCTATGAGCAGTACTTC	CASSQGLAEPYEQYF
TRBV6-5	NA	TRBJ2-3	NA	TGTGCCAGCAGTTACTCAGGGGTCGCAGATACGCAGTATTTT	CASSYSGVADTQYF
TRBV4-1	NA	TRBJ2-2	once	TGCGCCAGCAGCCAAGGGGTGGGGGGCACCGGGGAGCTGTTTTTT	CASSQGVGGTGELFF
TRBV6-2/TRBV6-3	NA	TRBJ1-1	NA	TGTGCCAGCAGTTACTCGACCGGGAGTGAAGCTTTCTTT	CASSYSTGSEAFF
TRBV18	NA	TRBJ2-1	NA	TGTGCCAGCTCACCACCGGCCTCTAATGAGCAGTTCTTC	CASSPPASNEQFF
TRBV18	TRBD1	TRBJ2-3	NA	TGTGCCAGCTCACCACAGGGGGCTCTCACAGATACGCAGTATTTT	CASSPQGALTDTQYF
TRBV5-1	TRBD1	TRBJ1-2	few	TGCGCCAGCAGCTTTACAGGGGTCTATGGCTACACCTTC	CASSFTGVYGYTF
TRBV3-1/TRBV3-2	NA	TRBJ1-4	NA	TGTGCCAGCAGCCAAATCGAGAGTACTAAACTGTTTTTT	CASSQIESTKLFF
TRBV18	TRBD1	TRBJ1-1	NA	TGTGCCAGCTCACCCGGGACAGGGGGTCCTGAAGCTTTCTTT	CASSPGTGGPEAFF
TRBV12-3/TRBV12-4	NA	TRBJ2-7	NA	TGTGCCAGCAGGGTGTCAGGGTCCTACGAGCAGTACTTC	CASRVSGSYEQYF
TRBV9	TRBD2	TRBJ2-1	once	TGTGCCAGTAAGGGCAGCGGGGGGACAAATGAGCAGTTCTTC	CASKGSGGTNEQFF
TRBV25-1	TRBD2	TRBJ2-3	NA	TGTGCCAGCAGTGAATCCCTCTCGGGAGGGCCTTTAGATACGCAGTATTTT	CASSESLSGGPLDTQYF
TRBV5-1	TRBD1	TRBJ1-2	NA	TGCGCCAGCAGCGGGGAGACAGGGCCCCTGAGCTACACCTTC	CASSGETGPLSYTF
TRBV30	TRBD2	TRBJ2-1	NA	TGTGCCTGGAGTGAGTCGCTAGCGGGTTCCTACAATGAGCAGTTCTTC	CAWSESLAGSYNEQFF
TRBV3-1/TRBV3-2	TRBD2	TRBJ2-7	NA	TGTGCCAGCAGCCAACCGGGACTAGAACGCGAGCAGTACTTC	CASSQPGLEREQYF
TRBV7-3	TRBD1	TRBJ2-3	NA	TGTGCCAGCAGCCCTGGACAGGGGGCTGCAGATACGCAGTATTTT	CASSPGQGAADTQYF
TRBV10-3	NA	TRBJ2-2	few	TGTGCCATCAGAGACAGGCTAGACACCGGGGAGCTGTTTTTT	CAIRDRLDTGELFF
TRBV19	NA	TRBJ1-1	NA	TGTGCCAGTAGTATGGGTTATACTGGAGGGGACACTGAAGCTTTCTTT	CASSMGYTGGDTEAFF
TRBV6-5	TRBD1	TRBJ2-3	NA	TGTGCCGGAAAAGAGGACAGGGCGACAGATACGCAGTATTTT	CAGKEDRATDTQYF
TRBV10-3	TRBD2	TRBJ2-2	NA	TGTGCCATCAGTGAGGGACTAGCGGGAGGGCCCGGGGAGCTGTTTTTT	CAISEGLAGGPGELFF
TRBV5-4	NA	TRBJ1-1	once	TGTGCCAGCAGCCTAAGACTAGGTCCCGTAAACACTGAAGCTTTCTTT	CASSLRLGPVNTEAFF
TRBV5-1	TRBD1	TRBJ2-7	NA	TGCGCCAGCAGCAACCGACAGGGTTTCGCCGAGCAGTACTTC	CASSNRQGFAEQYF
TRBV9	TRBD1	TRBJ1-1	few	TGTGCCAGCAGTCCCCTGCAGGGGGAGGACACTGAAGCTTTCTTT	CASSPLQGEDTEAFF
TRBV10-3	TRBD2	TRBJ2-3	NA	TGTGCCATCAGTGATGGTAGCGGGAGGGCCCGTTCACACACAGATACGCAGTATTTT	CAISDGSGRARSHTDTQYF
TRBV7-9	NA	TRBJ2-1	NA	TGTGCCAGCACCCGGGGGAGCGCGCCGGGGGACCTATACAATGAGCAGTTCTTC	CASTRGSAPGDLYNEQFF
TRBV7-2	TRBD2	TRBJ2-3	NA	TGTGCCAGCAGCTTAGGGCCTAGCGGAGGGGTCACAGATACGCAGTATTTT	CASSLGPSGGVTDTQYF
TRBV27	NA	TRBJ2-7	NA	TGTGCCAGCAGTTTTGGCAGGGGAGCCTACGAGCAGTACTTC	CASSFGRGAYEQYF
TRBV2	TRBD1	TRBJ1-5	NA	TGTGCCAGCAGTAGTCCAGACAGGGCAGGGCAGCCCCAGCATTTT	CASSSPDRAGQPQHF
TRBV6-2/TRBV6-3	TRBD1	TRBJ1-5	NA	TGTGCCAGCAGTTTGACAGGGCCTCAGCCCCAGCATTTT	CASSLTGPQPQHF
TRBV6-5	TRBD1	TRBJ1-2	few	TGTGCCAGCAAAGACAGGGGGCTCTATGGCTACACCTTC	CASKDRGLYGYTF